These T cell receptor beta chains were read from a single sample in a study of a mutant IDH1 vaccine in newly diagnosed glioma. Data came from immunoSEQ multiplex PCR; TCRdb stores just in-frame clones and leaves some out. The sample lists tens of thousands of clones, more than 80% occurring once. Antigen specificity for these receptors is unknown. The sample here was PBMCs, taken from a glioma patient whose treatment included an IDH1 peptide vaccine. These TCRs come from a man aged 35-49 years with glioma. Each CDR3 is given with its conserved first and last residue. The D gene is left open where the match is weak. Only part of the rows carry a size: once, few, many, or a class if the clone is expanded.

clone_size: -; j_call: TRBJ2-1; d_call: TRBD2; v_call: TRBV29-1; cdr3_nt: TGCAGCGTTGATGATAGCGGGATTTACAATGAGCAGTTCTTC; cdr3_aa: CSVDDSGIYNEQFF
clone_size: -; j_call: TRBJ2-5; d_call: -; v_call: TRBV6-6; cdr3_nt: TGTGCCGCTACCGGGTGGCAAGAGACCCAGTACTTC; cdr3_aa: CAATGWQETQYF
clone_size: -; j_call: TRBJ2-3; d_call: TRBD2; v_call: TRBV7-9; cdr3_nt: TGTGCCAGCAGCCGTCCCGGGCTAGCGGGCAGCACAGATACGCAGTATTTT; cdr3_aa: CASSRPGLAGSTDTQYF
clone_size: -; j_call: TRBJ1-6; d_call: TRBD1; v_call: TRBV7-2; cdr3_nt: TGTGCCAGCAGCCCGCCAACTCGACAGGGAGGGAAATCACCCCTCCACTTT; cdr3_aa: CASSPPTRQGGKSPLHF
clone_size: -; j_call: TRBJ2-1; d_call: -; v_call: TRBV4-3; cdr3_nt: TGCGCCAGCAGCCGTGACGATAGCTCCTACAATGAGCAGTTCTTC; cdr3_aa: CASSRDDSSYNEQFF
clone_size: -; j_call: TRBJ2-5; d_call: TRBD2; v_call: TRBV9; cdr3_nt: TGTGCCAGCAGCGAGACTAGCGGGGACTTCGGCCAGTACTTC; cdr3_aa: CASSETSGDFGQYF
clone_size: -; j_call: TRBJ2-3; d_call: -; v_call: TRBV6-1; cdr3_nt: TGTGCCAGCAGTGGCGGGGGGACAGGGCTCACAGATACGCAGTATTTT; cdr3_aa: CASSGGGTGLTDTQYF
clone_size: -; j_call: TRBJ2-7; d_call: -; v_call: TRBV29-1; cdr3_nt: TGCAGCGTCAGGGCCTGGGAGAACTCCTACGAGCAGTACTTC; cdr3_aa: CSVRAWENSYEQYF
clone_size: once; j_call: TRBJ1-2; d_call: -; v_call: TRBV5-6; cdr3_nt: TGTGCCAGCAGCTCCGGACTTGGGGGCGCTTCTTATTATGGCTACACCTTC; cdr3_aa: CASSSGLGGASYYGYTF
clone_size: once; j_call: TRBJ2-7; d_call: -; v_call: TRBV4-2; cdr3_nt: TGTGCCAGCAGCCAAGAGGTGAAGAACGAGCAGTACTTC; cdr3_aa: CASSQEVKNEQYF
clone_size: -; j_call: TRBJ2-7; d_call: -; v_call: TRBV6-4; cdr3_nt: TGTGCCAGCGGGTTAAGGGGATTGCAGTACTTC; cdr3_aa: CASGLRGLQYF
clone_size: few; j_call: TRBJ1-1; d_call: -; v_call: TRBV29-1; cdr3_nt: TGCAGCGCCCCGGGGGGACTTACGAACACTGAAGCTTTCTTT; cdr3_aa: CSAPGGLTNTEAFF
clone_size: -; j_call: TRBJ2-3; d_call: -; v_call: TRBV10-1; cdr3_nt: TGCGCCAGCAAGGGGCAGGAAGGGTTGTTAGTCACAGATACGCAGTATTTT; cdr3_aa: CASKGQEGLLVTDTQYF
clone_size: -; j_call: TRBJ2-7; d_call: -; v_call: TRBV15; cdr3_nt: TGTGCCACCAGCAGAGCGGTAGGCGAGCAGTACTTC; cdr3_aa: CATSRAVGEQYF
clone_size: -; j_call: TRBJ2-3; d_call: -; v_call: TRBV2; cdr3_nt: TGTGCCAGCAGTTCGTCCCTCATAGTCACAGATACGCAGTATTTT; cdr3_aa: CASSSSLIVTDTQYF
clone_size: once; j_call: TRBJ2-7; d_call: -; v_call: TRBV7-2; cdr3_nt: TGTGCCAGCAGCTCGAGACAGGACCCCGGGACTGGGTCCTACGAGCAGTACTTC; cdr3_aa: CASSSRQDPGTGSYEQYF
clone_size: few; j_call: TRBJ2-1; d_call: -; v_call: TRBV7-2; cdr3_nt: TGTGCCAGCTCCCACGGGGGACACTCCTACAATGAGCAGTTCTTC; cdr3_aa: CASSHGGHSYNEQFF
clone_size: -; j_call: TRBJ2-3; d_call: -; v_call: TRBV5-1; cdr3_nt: TGCGCCAGCACCCTATCAGGGACAGATACGCAGTATTTT; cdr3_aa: CASTLSGTDTQYF
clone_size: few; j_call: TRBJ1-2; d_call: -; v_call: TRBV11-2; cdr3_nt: TGTGCCAGCAGCTTCGGGGTCGGGGTTGGCTACACCTTC; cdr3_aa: CASSFGVGVGYTF
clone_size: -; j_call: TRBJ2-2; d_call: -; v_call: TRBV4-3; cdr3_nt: TGCGCCAGCAGCCAAGTCGGGGGGCCCGGGGAGCTGTTTTTT; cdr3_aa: CASSQVGGPGELFF
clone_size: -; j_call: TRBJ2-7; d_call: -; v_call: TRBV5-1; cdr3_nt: TGCGCCAGCAGCTCAGCCTGGACGGGGGCCTACGAGCAGTACTTC; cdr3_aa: CASSSAWTGAYEQYF
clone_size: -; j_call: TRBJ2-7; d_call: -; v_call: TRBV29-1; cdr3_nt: TGCAGCGTTGCCTCTGTAAGCGAGCAGTACTTC; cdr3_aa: CSVASVSEQYF
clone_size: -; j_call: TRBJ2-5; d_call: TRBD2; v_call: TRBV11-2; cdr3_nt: TGTGCCAGCAGTCATTACACTAGCGGGGGGGGAGAGACCCAGTACTTC; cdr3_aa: CASSHYTSGGGETQYF
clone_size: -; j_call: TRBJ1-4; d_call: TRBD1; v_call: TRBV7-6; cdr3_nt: TGTGCCAGCAGCAGGGGGCGGGAAGGAAAACTGTTTTTT; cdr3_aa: CASSRGREGKLFF
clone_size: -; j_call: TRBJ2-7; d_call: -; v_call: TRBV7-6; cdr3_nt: TGTGCCAGCAGCTTAGTAGGGTTCTCCTACGAGCAGTACTTC; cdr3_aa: CASSLVGFSYEQYF
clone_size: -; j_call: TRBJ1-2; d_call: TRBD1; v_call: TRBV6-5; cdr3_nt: TGTGCCAGCAGGGCCGGGACAGGGGCTTACTACACCTTC; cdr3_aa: CASRAGTGAYYTF
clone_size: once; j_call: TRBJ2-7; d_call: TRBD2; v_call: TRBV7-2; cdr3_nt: TGTGCCAGCAGCTCCGATCCGACTAGCAGCCACGAGCAGTACTTC; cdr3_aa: CASSSDPTSSHEQYF
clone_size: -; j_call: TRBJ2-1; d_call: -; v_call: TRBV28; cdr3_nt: TGTGCCAGCACTTCCGCGGGACAGCTCCAATCCTACAATGAGCAGTTCTTC; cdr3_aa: CASTSAGQLQSYNEQFF
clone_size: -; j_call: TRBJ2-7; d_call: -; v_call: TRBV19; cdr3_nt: TGTGCCAGTAGTATGGGGCAGCCCTACGAGCAGTACTTC; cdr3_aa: CASSMGQPYEQYF
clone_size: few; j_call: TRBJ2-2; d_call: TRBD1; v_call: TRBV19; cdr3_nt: TGTGCCAGTAGTTTCTGGACAGGGGACGGCACCGGGGAGCTGTTTTTT; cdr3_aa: CASSFWTGDGTGELFF
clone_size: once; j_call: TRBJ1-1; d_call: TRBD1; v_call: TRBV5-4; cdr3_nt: TGTGCCAGCAGCTTCGGGACAGGGGTACAGACTGAAGCTTTCTTT; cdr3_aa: CASSFGTGVQTEAFF
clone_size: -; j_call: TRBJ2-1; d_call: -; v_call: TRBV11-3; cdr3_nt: TGTGCCAGCAGCTTAGAAGGTGGACGTACCTACAATGAGCAGTTCTTC; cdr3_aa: CASSLEGGRTYNEQFF
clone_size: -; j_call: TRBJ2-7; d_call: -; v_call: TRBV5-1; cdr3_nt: TGCGCCAGCAGCCCCATCCGCGGTAGCGGCTACGAGCAGTACTTC; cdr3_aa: CASSPIRGSGYEQYF
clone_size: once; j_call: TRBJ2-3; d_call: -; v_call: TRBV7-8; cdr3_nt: TGTGCCAGCAGCCTCCTAACAGATACGCAGTATTTT; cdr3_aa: CASSLLTDTQYF
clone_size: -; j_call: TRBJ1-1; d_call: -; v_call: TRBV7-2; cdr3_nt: TGTGCCAGCAGCTGGGATCTGGGGGGTACTGAAGCTTTCTTT; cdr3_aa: CASSWDLGGTEAFF
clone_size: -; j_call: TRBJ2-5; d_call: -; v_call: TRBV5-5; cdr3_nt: TGTGCCAGCAGCTTGTGGGGCCCAGAGACCCAGTACTTC; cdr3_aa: CASSLWGPETQYF
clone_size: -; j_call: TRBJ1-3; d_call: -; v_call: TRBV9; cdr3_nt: TGTGCCAGCAGCCCAGGGGCGGGGTCGAATGGAAACACCATATATTTT; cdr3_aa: CASSPGAGSNGNTIYF
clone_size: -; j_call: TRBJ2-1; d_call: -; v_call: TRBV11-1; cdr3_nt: TGTGCCAGCAGCCTGGTCCCAGATGAGCAGTTCTTC; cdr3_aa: CASSLVPDEQFF
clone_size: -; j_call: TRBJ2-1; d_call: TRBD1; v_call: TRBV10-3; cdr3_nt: TGTGCCATCAGTGTACTGGACAGGGCCGTTGAGCAGTTCTTC; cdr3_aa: CAISVLDRAVEQFF
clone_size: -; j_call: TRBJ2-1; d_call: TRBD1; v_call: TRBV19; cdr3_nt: TGTGCCACCGCTGTGGACAGGGGCTCCTACAATGAGCAGTTCTTC; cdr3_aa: CATAVDRGSYNEQFF
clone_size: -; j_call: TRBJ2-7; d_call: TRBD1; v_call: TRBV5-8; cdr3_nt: TGTGCCAGTGTCCGGGACAGGGGGTCCTACGAGCAGTACTTC; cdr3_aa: CASVRDRGSYEQYF
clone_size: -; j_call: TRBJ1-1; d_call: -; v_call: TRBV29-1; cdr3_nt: TGCAGCGTTTCGGCGGTGAACACTGAAGCTTTCTTT; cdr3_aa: CSVSAVNTEAFF
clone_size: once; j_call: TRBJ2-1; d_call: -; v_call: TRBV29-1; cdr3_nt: TGCAGCGTTGTAGGCAGGGGTTCCTACAATGAGCAGTTCTTC; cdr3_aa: CSVVGRGSYNEQFF
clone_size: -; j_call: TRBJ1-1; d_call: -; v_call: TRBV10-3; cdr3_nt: TGTGCCATCAGTGGTGGCGTAACTGAAGCTTTCTTT; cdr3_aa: CAISGGVTEAFF
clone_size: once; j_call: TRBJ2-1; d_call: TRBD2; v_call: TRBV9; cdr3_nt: TGTGCCAGCAGCGTATTGGCGACTAGCGGCCCTGAGCAGTTCTTC; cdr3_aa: CASSVLATSGPEQFF
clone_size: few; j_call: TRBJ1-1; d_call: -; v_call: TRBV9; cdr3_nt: TGTGCCAGCAGCGTAGAGTGGGGGGGCACTGAAGCTTTCTTT; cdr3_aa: CASSVEWGGTEAFF
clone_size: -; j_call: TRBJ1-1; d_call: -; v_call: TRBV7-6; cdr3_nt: TGTGCCAGCAGTCGAATTACGGGGAACACTGAAGCTTTCTTT; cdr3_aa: CASSRITGNTEAFF
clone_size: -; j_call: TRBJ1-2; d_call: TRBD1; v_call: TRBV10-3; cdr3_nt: TGTGCCATCAGCGGAGGGGGCAGGGATGGCTACACCTTC; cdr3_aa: CAISGGGRDGYTF
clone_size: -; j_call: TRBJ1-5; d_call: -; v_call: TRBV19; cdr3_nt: TGTGCCAGTCACTACGGGCAGGGACCGGGACAGCCCCAGCATTTT; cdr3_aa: CASHYGQGPGQPQHF
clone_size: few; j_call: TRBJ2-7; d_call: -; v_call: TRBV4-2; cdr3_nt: TGTGCCAGCAGCCAAGATCCCAGGGAGGACGAGCAGTACTTC; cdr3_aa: CASSQDPREDEQYF
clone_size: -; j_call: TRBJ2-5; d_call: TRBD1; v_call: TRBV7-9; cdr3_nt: TGTGCCAGCAGCTCCCACAGGGGGTTTGGGGAGACCCAGTACTTC; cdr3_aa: CASSSHRGFGETQYF
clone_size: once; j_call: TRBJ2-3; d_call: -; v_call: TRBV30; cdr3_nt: TGTGCCTGGGTATCTGGGAGCACAGATACGCAGTATTTT; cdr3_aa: CAWVSGSTDTQYF
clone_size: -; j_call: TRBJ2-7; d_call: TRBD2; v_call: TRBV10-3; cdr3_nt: TGTGCCATCAGTGAGTCAGGCGAGCGGGGGACCTACGAGCAGTACTTC; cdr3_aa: CAISESGERGTYEQYF
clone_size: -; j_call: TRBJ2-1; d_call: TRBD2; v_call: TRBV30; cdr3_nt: TGTGCCTGTACTAGCGGGAGGCTCGGTGAGCAGTTCTTC; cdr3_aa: CACTSGRLGEQFF
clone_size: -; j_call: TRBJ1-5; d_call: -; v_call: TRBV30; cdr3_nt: TGTGCCTGGAGTGTACTCACGGACCGGGGGAGTCAGCCCCAGCATTTT; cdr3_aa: CAWSVLTDRGSQPQHF